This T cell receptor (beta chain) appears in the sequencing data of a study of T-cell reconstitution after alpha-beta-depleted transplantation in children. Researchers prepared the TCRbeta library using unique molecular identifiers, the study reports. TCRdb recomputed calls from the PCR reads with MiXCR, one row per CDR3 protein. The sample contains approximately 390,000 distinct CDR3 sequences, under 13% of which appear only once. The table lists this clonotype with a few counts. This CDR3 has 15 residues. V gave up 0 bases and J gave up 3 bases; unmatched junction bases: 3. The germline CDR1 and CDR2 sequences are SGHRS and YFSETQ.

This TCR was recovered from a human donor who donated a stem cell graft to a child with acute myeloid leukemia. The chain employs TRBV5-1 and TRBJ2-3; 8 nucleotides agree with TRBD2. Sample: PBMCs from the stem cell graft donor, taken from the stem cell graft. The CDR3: CASSLAGLETDTQYF. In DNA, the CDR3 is TGCGCCAGCAGCTTGGCGGGACTAGAGACAGATACGCAGTATTTT.